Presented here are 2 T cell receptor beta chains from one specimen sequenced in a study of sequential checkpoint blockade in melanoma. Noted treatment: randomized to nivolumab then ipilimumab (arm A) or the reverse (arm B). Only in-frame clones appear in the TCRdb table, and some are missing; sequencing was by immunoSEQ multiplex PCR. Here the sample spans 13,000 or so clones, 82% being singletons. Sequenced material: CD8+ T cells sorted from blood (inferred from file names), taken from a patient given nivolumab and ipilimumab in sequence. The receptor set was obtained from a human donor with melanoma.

CDR3 region: CASSPSGTGNTEAFF. The CDR3 coding sequence is TGTGCCAGCAGCCCCAGCGGGACGGGGAACACTGAAGCTTTCTTT. The rearrangement links TRBV9 to TRBJ1-1; D is possibly TRBD1 (5 bases). Trimming took 4 bases from V and 1 from J, leaving 14 bases between them. The CDR3 is 15 amino acids. The V gene's germline CDR1 is SGDLS and CDR2 YYNGEE.

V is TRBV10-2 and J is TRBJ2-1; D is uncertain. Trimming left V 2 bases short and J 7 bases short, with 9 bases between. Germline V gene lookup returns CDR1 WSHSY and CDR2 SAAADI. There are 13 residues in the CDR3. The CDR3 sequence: CASSELTPNEQFF. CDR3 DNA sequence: TGCGCCAGCAGTGAGCTGACACCAAATGAGCAGTTCTTC.